This entry is about one T cell receptor beta chain. This specimen belongs to a study of response to subunit inactivated influenza vaccine. TCRdb reprocessed the RT-PCR reads via MiXCR and lists one record per CDR3 protein. The repertoire holds about 540,000 distinct CDR3 sequences, around 21% seen once, with 2.5% to 3% in the top ten. The germline V gene encodes CDR1 SGHTA and CDR2 FQGTGA. This CDR3 is 16 amino acids long. V lost 0 bases and J lost 4; bases outside the gene matches: 5. These records were also assigned to another study, of T cells expressing NK-cell markers. That paper notes: The TCR beta cDNA came from 5'RACE template switching with UMIs. The use of an anti-gamma-delta TCR antibody, which was added in several experiments, restricted sorting to T cells expressing alpha-beta TCR. In more than 5 donors, dominant CD3+CD56+NKG2C+ clonotypes ranked among the top 10 CD8+ clonotypes. There were a handful of donors in whom these clonotypes also led the CD3+CD56-NKG2C+ fraction.

Sequenced here: CD4+ T cells sorted from PBMCs, sampled 11 to 12 days after vaccination. This chain links TRBV7-3 with TRBJ2-3; 9 positions match TRBD1. The receptor was isolated from a man aged 45 to 65 who received an inactivated influenza vaccine. CDR3 sequence: CASSLTGTGRADTQYF. The CDR3 region has the DNA TGTGCCAGCAGCTTAACGGGGACAGGGAGGGCAGATACGCAGTATTTT.